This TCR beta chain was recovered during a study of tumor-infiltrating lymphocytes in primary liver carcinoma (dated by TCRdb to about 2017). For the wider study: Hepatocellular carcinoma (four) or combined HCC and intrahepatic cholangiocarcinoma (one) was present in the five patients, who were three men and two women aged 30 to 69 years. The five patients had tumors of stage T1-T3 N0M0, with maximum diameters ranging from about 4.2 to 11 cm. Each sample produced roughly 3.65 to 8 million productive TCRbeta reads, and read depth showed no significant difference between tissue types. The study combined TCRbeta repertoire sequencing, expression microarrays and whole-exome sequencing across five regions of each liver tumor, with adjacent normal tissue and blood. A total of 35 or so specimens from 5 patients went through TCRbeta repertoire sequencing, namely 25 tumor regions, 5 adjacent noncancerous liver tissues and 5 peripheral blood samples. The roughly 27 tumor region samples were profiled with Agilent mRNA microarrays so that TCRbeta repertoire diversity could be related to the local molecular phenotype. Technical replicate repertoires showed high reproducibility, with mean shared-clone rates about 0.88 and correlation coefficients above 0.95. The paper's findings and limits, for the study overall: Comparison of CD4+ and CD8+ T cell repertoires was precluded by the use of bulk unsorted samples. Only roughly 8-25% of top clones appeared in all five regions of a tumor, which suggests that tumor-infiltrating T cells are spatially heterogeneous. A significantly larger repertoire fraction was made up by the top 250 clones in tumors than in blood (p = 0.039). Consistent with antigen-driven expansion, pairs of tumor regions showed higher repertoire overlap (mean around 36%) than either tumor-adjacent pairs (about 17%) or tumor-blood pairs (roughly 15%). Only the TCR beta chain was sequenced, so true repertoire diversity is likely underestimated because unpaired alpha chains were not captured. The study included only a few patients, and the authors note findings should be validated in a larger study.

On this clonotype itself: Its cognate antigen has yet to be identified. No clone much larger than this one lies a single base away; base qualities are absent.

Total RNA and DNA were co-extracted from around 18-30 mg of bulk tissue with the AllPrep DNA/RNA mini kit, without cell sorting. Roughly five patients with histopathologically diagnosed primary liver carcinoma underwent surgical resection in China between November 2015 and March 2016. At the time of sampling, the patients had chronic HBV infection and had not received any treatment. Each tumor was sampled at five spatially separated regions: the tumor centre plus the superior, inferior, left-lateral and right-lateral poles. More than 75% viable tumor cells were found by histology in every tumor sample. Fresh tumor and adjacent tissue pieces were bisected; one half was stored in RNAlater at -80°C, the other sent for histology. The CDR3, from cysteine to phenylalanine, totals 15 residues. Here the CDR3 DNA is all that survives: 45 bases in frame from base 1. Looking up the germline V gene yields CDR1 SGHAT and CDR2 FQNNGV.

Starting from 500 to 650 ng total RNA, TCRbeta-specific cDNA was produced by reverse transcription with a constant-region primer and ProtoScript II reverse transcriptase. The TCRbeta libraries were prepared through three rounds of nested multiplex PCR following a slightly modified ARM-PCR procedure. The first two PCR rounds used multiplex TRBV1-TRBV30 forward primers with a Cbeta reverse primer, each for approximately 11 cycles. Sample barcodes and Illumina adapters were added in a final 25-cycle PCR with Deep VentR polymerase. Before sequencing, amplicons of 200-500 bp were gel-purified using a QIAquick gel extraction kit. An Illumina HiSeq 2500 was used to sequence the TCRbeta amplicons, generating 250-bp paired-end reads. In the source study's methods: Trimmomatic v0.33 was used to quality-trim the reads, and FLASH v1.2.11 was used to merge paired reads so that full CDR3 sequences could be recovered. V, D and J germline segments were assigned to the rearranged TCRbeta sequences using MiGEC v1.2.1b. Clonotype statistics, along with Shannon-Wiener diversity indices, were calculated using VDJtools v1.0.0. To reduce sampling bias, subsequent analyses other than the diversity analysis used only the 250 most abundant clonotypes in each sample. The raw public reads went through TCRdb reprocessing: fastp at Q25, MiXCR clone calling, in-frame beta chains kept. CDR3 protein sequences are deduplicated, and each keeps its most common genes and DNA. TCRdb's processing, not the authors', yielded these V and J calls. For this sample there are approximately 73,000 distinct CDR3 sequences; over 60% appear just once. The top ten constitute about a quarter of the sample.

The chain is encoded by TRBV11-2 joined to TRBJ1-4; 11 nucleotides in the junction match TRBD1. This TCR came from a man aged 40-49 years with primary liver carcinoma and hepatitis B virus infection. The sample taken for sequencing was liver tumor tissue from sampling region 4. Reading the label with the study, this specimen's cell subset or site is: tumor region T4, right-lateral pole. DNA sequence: TGTACCAACAACTTAGGGACAGGGGGTGGGGAAAAACTGTTTTTT. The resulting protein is CTNNLGTGGGEKLFF.